This T cell receptor (beta chain) stems from a study of T cells in Graves' hyperthyroidism and ophthalmopathy. The study's findings and limits: Most thyroid clonotypes expanded above 0.001 were also detected in blood.

The source material, RNA transcripts, was used to amplify TCR beta CDR3 regions. Initially, a first-round RT-PCR of the TCR CDR3 employed the HTBI primer set. TCRdb re-called the multiplex PCR reads through MiXCR, storing one row per CDR3 protein. This table holds hundreds of thousands of distinct CDR3 sequences, roughly 15% found once. The germline CDR1 and CDR2 sequences are SGHRS and YFSETQ. Trimming took 4 bases from V and 6 from J, leaving 20 bases between them. The CDR3 consists of 16 residues. Those patients with uncontrolled infection, other autoimmune disease, pregnancy or lactation were excluded. Clinical symptoms, serum thyroxine, TRAb, thyroid ultrasound and orbital computed tomography established diagnosis. Each 10 ml fresh peripheral blood draw supplied the PBMCs. In this sample, this clonotype turned up many times. The antigen is undetermined.

Sequenced sample: blood. The chain uses TRBV5-1 and TRBJ2-1; D possibly corresponds to TRBD2 (6 bases). This clonotype originated in a middle-aged woman with Graves' ophthalmopathy. CDR3 in amino acids: CASSLAPGLTSNEQFF. CDR3 in DNA: TGCGCCAGCAGCCTGGCCCCGGGACTGACTTCCAATGAGCAGTTCTTC.